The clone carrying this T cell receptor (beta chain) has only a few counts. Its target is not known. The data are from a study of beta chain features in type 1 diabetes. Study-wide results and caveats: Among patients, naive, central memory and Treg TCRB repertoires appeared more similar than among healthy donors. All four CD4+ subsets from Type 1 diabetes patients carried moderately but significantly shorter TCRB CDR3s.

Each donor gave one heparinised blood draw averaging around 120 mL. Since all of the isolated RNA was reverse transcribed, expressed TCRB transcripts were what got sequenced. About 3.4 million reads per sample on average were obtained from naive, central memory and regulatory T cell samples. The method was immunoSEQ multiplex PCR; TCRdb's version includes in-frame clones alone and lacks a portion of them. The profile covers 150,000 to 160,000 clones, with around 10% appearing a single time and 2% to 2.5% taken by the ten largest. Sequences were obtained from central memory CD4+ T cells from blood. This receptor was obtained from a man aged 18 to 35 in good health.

Here the CDR3 DNA reads TGTGCCAGCAGCCCCTCTTTTGACAACGTCCTGACTTTC. It is translated as CASSPSFDNVLTF. The chain combines TRBV7-2 with TRBJ2-6, with D uncertain. The CDR3 spans 13 residues. Germline V CDR1 and CDR2: SGHTA, FQGNSA. Trimming shortened V by 5 bases and J by 9 bases, and 11 bases separated the two germline ends.